This T cell receptor beta chain derives from a study of Graves' ophthalmopathy and Graves' hyperthyroidism. Whole-study context: The collection of peripheral blood took place at initial diagnosis, before any treatment.

Ophthalmopathy cases showed moderate-to-severe activity, scoring CAS ≥3 and NOSPECS ≥4, with duration under 3 months. Amplifying from RNA transcripts, the study obtained TCR beta CDR3 regions. First-round RT-PCR used HTBI primers; second-round multiplex PCR followed. TCRdb analysed the multiplex PCR reads with MiXCR anew, one entry per CDR3 protein. The sample holds a few hundred thousand distinct CDR3 sequences, 20% to 25% seen once. Losses at the gene ends were 1 base for V and 1 base for J; bases not matched to a gene: 4. The CDR3 totals 16 residues. Germline assignment: CDR1 SGHTA and CDR2 FQGNSA.

The rearrangement uses TRBV7-2 and TRBJ2-5; 9 nucleotides agree with TRBD2. Sequencing input: peripheral blood. The clonotype originates from a woman aged 45 to 65 with Graves' ophthalmopathy. CDR3 coding DNA: TGTGCCAGCAGCTTAGTGGCTAGCGGGACCCAAGAGACCCAGTACTTC. It codes for CASSLVASGTQETQYF.